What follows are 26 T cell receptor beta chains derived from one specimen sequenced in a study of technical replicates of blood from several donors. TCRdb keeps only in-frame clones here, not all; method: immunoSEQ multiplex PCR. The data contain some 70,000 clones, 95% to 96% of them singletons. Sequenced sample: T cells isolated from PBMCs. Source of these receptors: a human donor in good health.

The CDR3 loop reads CASSLRAVSHPGELFF. The CDR3 region has the DNA TGTGCCAGCAGTTTGAGGGCAGTTTCACACCCCGGGGAGCTGTTTTTT. This chain uses TRBV28 with TRBJ2-2; D may be TRBD2 (5 bases). Germline assignment: CDR1 MDHEN and CDR2 SYDVKM. The V and J ends lost 3 bases and 6 bases respectively, with 17 bases between them. There are 16 residues in the CDR3.

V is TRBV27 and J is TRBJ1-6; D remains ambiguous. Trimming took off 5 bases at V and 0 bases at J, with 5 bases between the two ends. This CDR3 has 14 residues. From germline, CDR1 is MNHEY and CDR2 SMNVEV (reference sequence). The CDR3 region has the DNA TGTGCCAGCAGTCCCCGCTCCTATAATTCACCCCTCCACTTT. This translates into CASSPRSYNSPLHF.

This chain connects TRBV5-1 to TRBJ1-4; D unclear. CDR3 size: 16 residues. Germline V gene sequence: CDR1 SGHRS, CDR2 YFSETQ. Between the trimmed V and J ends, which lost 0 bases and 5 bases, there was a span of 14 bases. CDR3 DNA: TGCGCCAGCAGCTTGGCCCCCCCGTCCTTGAATGAAAAACTGTTTTTT. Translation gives CASSLAPPSLNEKLFF. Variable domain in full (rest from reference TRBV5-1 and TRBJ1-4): KAGVTQTPRYLIKTRGQQVTLSCSPISGHRSVSWYQQTPGQGLQFLFEYFSETQRNKGNFPGRFSGRQFSNSRSEMNVSTLELGDSALYLCASSLAPPSLNEKLFFGSGTQLSVL.

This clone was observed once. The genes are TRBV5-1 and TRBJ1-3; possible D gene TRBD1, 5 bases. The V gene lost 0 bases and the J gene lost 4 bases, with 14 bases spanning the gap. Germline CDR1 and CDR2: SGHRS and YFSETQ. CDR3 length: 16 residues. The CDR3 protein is CASSLDGHNAGNTIYF. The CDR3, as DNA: TGCGCCAGCAGCTTGGATGGACATAACGCAGGAAACACCATATATTTT.

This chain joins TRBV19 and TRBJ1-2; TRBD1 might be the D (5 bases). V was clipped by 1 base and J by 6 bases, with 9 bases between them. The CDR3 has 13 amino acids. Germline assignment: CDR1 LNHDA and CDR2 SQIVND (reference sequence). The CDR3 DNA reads TGTGCCAGTAGTATAGGGCCAGGGAATGGCTACACCTTC. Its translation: CASSIGPGNGYTF.

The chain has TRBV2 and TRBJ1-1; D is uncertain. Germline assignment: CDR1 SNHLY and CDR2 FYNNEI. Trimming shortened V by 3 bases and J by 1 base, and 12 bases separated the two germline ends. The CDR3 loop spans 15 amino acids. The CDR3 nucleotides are TGTGCCAGCAGTGATACCGGGTACACGAACACTGAAGCTTTCTTT. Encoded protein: CASSDTGYTNTEAFF.

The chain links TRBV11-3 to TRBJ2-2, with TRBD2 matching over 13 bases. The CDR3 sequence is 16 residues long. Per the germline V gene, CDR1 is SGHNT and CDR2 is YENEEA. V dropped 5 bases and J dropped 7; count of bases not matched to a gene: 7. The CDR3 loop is CASSLQGLAGSGELFF. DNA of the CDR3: TGTGCCAGCAGCCTGCAGGGACTAGCGGGGAGCGGGGAGCTGTTTTTT.

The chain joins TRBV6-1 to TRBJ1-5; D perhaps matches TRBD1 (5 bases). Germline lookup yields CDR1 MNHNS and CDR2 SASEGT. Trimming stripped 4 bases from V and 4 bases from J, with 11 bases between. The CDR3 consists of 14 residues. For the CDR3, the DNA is TGTGCCAGCAGTGGAGGTAAGGGGAATCAGCCCCAGCATTTT. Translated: CASSGGKGNQPQHF.

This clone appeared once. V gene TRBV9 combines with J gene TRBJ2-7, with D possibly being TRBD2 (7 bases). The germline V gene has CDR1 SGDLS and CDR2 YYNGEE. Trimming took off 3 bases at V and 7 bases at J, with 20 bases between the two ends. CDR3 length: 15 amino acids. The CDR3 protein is CASSEGDAGRGEQYF. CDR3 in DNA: TGTGCCAGCAGCGAAGGGGACGCGGGGAGGGGGGAGCAGTACTTC.

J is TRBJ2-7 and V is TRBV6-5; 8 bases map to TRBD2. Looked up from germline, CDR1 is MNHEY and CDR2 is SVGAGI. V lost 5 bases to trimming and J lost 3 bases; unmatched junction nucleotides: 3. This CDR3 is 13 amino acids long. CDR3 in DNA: TGTGCCAGCAGTCGCGGGAGGAGCTACGAGCAGTACTTC. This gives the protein CASSRGRSYEQYF.

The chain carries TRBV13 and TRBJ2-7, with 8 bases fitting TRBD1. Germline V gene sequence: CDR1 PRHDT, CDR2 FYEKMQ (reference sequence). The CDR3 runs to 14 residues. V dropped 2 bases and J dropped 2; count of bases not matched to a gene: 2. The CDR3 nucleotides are TGTGCCAGCAGCTTACGGACAGGGACCTACGAGCAGTACTTC. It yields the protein CASSLRTGTYEQYF.

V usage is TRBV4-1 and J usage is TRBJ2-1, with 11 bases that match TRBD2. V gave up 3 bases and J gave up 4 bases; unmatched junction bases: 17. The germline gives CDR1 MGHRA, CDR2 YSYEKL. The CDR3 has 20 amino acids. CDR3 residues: CASSQARLAGGPRAYNEQFF. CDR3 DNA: TGCGCCAGCAGCCAGGCGCGGCTAGCGGGAGGTCCCCGCGCTTACAATGAGCAGTTCTTC.

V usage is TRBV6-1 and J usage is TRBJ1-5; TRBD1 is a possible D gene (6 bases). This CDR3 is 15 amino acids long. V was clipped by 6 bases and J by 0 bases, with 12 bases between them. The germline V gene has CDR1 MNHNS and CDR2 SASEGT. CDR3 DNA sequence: TGTGCCAGCAGACCCGGACAGTTTAGCAATCAGCCCCAGCATTTT. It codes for CASRPGQFSNQPQHF.

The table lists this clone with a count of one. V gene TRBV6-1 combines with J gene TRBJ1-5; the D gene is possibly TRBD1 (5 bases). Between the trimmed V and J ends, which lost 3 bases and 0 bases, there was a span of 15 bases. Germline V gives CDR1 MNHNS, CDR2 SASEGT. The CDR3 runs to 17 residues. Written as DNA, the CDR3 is TGTGCCAGCAGTGAGCGCGACAGTTTCAATAGCAATCAGCCCCAGCATTTT. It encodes CASSERDSFNSNQPQHF.

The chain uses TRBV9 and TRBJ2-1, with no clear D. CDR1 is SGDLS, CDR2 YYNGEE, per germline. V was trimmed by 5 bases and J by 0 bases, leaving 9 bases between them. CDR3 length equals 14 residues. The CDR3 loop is CASSSMSSYNEQFF. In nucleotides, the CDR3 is TGTGCCAGCAGTTCAATGAGCTCCTACAATGAGCAGTTCTTC.

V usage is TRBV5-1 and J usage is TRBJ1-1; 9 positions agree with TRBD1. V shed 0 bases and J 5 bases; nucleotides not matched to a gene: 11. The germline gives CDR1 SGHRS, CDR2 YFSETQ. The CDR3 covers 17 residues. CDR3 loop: CASSLGALTGGGTEAFF. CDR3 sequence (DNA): TGCGCCAGCAGCTTGGGGGCCCTAACAGGGGGCGGGACTGAAGCTTTCTTT. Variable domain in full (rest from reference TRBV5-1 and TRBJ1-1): KAGVTQTPRYLIKTRGQQVTLSCSPISGHRSVSWYQQTPGQGLQFLFEYFSETQRNKGNFPGRFSGRQFSNSRSEMNVSTLELGDSALYLCASSLGALTGGGTEAFFGQGTRLTVV.

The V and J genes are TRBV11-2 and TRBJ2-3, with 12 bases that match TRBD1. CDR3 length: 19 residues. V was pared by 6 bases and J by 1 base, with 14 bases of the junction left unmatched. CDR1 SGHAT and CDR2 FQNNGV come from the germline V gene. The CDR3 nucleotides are TGTGCCAGCAGGACCGGGACAGGGGGCCCTATACTCCGCACAGATACGCAGTATTTT. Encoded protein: CASRTGTGGPILRTDTQYF.

The CDR3 protein is CASSPMNTGELFF. CDR3 coding DNA: TGTGCCAGCAGCCCCATGAACACCGGGGAGCTGTTTTTT. The chain carries TRBV9 and TRBJ2-2; the D is unclear. This CDR3 region has 13 residues. The V end was cut by 4 bases, the J end by 1 base, with 5 bases between. Germline loops: CDR1 SGDLS, CDR2 YYNGEE.

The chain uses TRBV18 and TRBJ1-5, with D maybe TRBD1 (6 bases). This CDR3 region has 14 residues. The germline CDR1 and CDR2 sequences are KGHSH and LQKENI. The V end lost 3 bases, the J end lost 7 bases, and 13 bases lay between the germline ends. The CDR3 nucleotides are TGTGCCAGCTCACCCACAGGGCCCGGCCAGCCCCAGCATTTT. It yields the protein CASSPTGPGQPQHF.

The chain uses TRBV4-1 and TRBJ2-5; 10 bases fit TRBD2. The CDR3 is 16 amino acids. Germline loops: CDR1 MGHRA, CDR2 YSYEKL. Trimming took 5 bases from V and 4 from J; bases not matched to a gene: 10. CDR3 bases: TGCGCCAGCAGCACCGCGAGCGGGGGGGCAGGAGAGACCCAGTACTTC. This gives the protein CASSTASGGAGETQYF.

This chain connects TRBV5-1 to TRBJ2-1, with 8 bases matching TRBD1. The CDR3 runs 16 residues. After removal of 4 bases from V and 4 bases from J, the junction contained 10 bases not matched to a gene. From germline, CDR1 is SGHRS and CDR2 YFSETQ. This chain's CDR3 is CASSPGQGGLYNEQFF. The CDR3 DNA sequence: TGCGCCAGCAGCCCCGGACAGGGCGGCTTATACAATGAGCAGTTCTTC. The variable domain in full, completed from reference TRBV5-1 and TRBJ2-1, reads KAGVTQTPRYLIKTRGQQVTLSCSPISGHRSVSWYQQTPGQGLQFLFEYFSETQRNKGNFPGRFSGRQFSNSRSEMNVSTLELGDSALYLCASSPGQGGLYNEQFFGPGTRLTVL.

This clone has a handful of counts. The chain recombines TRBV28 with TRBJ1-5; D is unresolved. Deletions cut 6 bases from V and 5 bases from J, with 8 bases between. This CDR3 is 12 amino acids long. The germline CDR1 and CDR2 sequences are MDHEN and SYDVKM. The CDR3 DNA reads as TGTGCCAGCAGGAAAGCACATCAGCCCCAGCATTTT. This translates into CASRKAHQPQHF.

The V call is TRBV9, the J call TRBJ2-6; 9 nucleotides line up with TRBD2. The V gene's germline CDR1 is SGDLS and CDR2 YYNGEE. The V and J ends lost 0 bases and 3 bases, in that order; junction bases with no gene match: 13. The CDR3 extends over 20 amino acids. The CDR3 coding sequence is TGTGCCAGCAGCGTAGCTGACAGCGGGAGGCTTTTCCGTGGGGCCAACGTCCTGACTTTC. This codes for CASSVADSGRLFRGANVLTF.

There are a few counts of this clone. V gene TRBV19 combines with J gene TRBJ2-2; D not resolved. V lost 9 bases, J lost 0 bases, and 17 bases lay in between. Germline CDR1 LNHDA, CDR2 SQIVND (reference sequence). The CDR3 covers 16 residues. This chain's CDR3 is CASADEDSTNTGELFF. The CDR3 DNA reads TGTGCCAGCGCAGACGAAGACTCGACGAACACCGGGGAGCTGTTTTTT. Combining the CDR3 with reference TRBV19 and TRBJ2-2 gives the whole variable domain DGGITQSPKYLFRKEGQNVTLSCEQNLNHDAMYWYRQDPGQGLRLIYYSQIVNDFQKGDIAEGYSVSREKKESFPLTVTSAQKNPTAFYLCASADEDSTNTGELFFGEGSRLTVL.

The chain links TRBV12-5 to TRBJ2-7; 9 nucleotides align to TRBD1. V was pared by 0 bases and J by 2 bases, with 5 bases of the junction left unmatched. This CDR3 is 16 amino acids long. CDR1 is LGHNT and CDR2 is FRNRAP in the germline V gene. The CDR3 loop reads CASGLVIGQGPYEQYF. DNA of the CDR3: TGTGCTAGTGGTTTGGTAATAGGACAGGGGCCCTACGAGCAGTACTTC. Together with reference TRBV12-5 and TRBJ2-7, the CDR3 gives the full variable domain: DARVTQTPRHKVTEMGQEVTMRCQPILGHNTVFWYRQTMMQGLELLAYFRNRAPLDDSGMPKDRFSAEMPDATLATLKIQPSEPRDSAVYFCASGLVIGQGPYEQYFGPGTRLTVT.

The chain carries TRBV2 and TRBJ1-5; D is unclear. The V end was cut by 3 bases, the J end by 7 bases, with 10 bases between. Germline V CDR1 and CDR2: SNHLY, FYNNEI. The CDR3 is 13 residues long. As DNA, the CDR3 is TGTGCCAGCAGTGAGAGGGTTGGCCAGCCCCAGCATTTT. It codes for CASSERVGQPQHF.